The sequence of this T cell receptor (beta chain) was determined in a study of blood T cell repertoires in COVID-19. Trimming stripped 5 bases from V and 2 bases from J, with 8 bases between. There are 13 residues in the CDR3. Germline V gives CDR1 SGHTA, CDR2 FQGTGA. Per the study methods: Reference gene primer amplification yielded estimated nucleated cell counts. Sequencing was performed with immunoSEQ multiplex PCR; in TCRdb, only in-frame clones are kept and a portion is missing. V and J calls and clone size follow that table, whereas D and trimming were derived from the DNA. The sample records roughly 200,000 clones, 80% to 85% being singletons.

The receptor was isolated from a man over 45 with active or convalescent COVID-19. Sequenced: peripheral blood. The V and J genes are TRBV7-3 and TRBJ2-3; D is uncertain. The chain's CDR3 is CASSPQPTDTQYF. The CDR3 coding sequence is TGTGCCAGCAGCCCACAACCCACAGATACGCAGTATTTT. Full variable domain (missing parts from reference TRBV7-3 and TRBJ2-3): GAGVSQTPSNKVTEKGKYVELRCDPISGHTALYWYRQSLGQGPEFLIYFQGTGAADDSGLPNDRFFAVRPEGSVSTLKIQRTERGDSAVYLCASSPQPTDTQYFGPGTRLTVL.